This T cell receptor (beta chain) appears in the sequencing data of a study of identical twins. From germline, CDR1 is SGHAT and CDR2 FQNNGV. The length of the CDR3 is 13 residues. The V end lost 3 bases, the J end lost 5 bases, and 10 bases lay between the germline ends. TCRdb processed the 5' RACE reads anew with MiXCR; each CDR3 protein has one entry. The sample includes 270,000 or so distinct CDR3 sequences, about 8.3% of them seen just once. These data were likewise used in another study, on yellow fever vaccine responses in identical twins.

The sample was CD8+ T cells sorted from blood. The genes are TRBV11-2 and TRBJ2-5, with D uncertain. The sequence came from a woman aged 18 to 35 in good health. CDR3 protein: CASSFLLGETQYF. In nucleotides, the CDR3 is TGTGCCAGCAGCTTCCTACTTGGGGAGACCCAGTACTTC.